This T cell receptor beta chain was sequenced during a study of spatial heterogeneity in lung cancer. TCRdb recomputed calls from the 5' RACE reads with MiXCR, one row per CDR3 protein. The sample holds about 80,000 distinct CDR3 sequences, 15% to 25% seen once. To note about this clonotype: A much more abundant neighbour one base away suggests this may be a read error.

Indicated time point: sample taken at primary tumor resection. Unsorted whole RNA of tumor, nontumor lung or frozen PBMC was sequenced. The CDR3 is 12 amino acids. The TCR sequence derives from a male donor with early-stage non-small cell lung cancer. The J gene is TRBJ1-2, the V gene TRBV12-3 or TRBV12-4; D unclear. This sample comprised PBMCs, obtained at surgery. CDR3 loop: CTSSPDGLGYTF. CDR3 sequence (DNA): TGTACCAGCAGCCCAGACGGGCTAGGCTACACCTTC.